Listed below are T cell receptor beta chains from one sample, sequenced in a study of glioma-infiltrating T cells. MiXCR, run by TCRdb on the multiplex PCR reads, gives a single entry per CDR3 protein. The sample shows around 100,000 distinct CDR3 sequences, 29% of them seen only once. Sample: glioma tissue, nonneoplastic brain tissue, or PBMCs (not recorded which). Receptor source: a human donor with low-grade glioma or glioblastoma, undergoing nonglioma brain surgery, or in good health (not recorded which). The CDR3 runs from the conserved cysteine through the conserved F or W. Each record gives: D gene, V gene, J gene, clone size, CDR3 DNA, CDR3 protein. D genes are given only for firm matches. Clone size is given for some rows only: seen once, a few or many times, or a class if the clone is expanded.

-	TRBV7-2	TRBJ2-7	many	TGTGCCAGCAGCCGACAGGAGGCCTACGAGCAGTACTTC	CASSRQEAYEQYF
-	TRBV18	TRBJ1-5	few	TGTGCCAGCTCACCATTACAGGGTCAGCCCCAGCATTTT	CASSPLQGQPQHF
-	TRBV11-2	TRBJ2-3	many	TGTGCCAGCAGCTTCCTTAGCGGAACGCAGTATTTT	CASSFLSGTQYF
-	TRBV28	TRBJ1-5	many	TGTGCCAGCTTCGGTAGAGGTGGCAATCAGCCCCAGCATTTT	CASFGRGGNQPQHF
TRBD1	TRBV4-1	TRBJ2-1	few	TGCGCCAGCAGCCAGGCTATGGACAGGGCGAAGGGTGAGCAGTTCTTC	CASSQAMDRAKGEQFF
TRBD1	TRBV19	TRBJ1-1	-	TGTGCCAGTAGTGTCGCCGGGACAGGGCCCCTTGAAGCTTTCTTT	CASSVAGTGPLEAFF
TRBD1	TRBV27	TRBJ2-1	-	TGTGCCAGCACCCGGGGGACAGGGGGGGAGCAGTTCTTC	CASTRGTGGEQFF
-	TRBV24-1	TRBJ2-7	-	TGTGCCACCAGAGGCCGGAGACCCTACGAGCAGTACTTC	CATRGRRPYEQYF
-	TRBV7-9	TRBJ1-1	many	TGTGCCAGCAGCTTCGGAGAAGAAGCTTTCTTT	CASSFGEEAFF
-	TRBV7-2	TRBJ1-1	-	TGTGCCAGCAGCTTATCGATTGGCGCGAACACTGAAGCTTTCTTT	CASSLSIGANTEAFF
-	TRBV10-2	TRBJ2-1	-	TGTGCCACCGGAGGGGGACGCCACAATGAGCAGTTCTTC	CATGGGRHNEQFF
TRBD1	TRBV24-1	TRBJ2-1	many	TGTGCCACCAGTAAACAGGGGGCGCGCAATGAGCAGTTCTTC	CATSKQGARNEQFF
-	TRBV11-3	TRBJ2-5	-	TGTGCCAGCAGCTTCCGGGCAGGGGCCACAGAGACCCAGTACTTC	CASSFRAGATETQYF
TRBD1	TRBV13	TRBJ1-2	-	TGTGCCAGAAGCTCGGGACAGGGTGTAACTCGGGGCTACACCTTC	CARSSGQGVTRGYTF
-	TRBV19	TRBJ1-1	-	TGTGCCAGTAGTATAACTACCGTTCCGGTCACTGAAGCTTTCTTT	CASSITTVPVTEAFF
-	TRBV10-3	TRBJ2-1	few	TGTGCCATCAGTGTGGGGCCCTACAATGAGCAGTTCTTC	CAISVGPYNEQFF
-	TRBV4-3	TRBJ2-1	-	TGCGTCAGCAGCCTCGGACAGTGCTACAATGAGCAGTTCTTC	CVSSLGQCYNEQFF
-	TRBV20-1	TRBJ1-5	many	TGCAGTGCCACAGGGCAGATTAGCAATCAGCCCCAGCATTTT	CSATGQISNQPQHF
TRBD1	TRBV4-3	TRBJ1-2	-	TGCGCCAGCAGCCTCGGACAGGGAGCTAACTATGGCTACACCTTC	CASSLGQGANYGYTF
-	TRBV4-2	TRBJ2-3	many	TGTGCCAGCAGCCTGGTCGGGACACCTACCCGAGATACGCAGTATTTT	CASSLVGTPTRDTQYF
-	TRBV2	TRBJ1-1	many	TGTGCCAGCAAAATGGACAGGAACACTGAAGCTTTCTTT	CASKMDRNTEAFF
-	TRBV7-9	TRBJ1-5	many	TGTGCCAGCAGCCTACAGGGTGCTCCCAATCAGCCCCAGCATTTT	CASSLQGAPNQPQHF
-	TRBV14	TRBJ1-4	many	TGTGCCAGCAGTGACCGACTGGGGGAAAAACTGTTTTTT	CASSDRLGEKLFF
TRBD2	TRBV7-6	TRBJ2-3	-	TGTGCCAGCAGCCGAAGCGGGGGGCGCACAGATACGCATTATTTT	CASSRSGGRTDTHYF
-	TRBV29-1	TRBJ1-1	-	TGCAGCGTGGAGGGGTGGAATGTCAAGCCTGAAGCTTTCTTT	CSVEGWNVKPEAFF
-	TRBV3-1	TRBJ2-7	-	TGTGCCAGCAACCAAGGGCCCCGGGGCTCCTACGAGCAGTACTTC	CASNQGPRGSYEQYF
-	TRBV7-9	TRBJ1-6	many	TGTGCCAGCAGCTCACAATTCCCCCTCCACTTT	CASSSQFPLHF
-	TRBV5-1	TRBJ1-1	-	TGCGCCAGCAGCTCACAAAAGATGAACACTGAAGCTTTCTTT	CASSSQKMNTEAFF
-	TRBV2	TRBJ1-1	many	TGTGCCAGCAGCCCTCCGAGTCTCACTGAAGCTTTCTTT	CASSPPSLTEAFF
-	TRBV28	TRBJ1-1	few	TGTGCCAGCAGCCCAGGCAGACAGTTCCGTTCTCAGGTTACTGAAGCTTTCTTT	CASSPGRQFRSQVTEAFF
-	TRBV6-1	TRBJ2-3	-	TGTGCCAGCAGTCTCTCTTCGGGTATCACAGATACGCAGTATTTT	CASSLSSGITDTQYF
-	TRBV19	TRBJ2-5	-	TGTGCCAGTTCTTCGGTTGGTGCGGAGACCCAGTACTTC	CASSSVGAETQYF
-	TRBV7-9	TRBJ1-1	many	TGTGCCAGCAGCCATTCAGAGGGCGTAGTGGCTTTCTTT	CASSHSEGVVAFF
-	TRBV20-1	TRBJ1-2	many	TGCAGTGCTGACGATAGAGTCGAGGGCTACACCTTC	CSADDRVEGYTF
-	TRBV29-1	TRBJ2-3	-	TGCGGCGTTGGGAGGACTAGCACAGATACGCAGTATTTT	CGVGRTSTDTQYF
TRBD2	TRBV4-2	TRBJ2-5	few	TGTGCCAGCAGCCAAGATCTAGCGCCTAGCGGGGAGGCCCTTATGGAGACCCAGTACTTC	CASSQDLAPSGEALMETQYF
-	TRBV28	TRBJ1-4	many	TGTGCCAGCATCTCATTGGGCCATGAAAAACTGTTTTTT	CASISLGHEKLFF
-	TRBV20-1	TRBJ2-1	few	TGCAGTGCTAGATTTCGAGGTCGCGATGAGAAGTTCTTC	CSARFRGRDEKFF
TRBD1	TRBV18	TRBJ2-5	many	TGTGCCAGCTCACCTGACAGGGGCGGCGAGACCCAGTACTTC	CASSPDRGGETQYF
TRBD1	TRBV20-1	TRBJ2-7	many	TGCAGTGCTAGAGATTTCGAGGGGCGGGACAGGGGCTACGAGCAGTACTTC	CSARDFEGRDRGYEQYF
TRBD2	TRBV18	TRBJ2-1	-	TGTGCCAGCTCACCAGCGGGGGTCGGTGAGCAGTTCTTC	CASSPAGVGEQFF
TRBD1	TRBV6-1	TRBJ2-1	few	TGTGCCAGCAGTACCCTAGGGACAGGGGGAGACAATGAGCAGTTCTTC	CASSTLGTGGDNEQFF
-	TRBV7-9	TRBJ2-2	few	TGTGCCAGCAGCCCGGATTCCGGGGAGCTGTTTTTT	CASSPDSGELFF
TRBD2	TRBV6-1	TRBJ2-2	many	TGTGCCAGCAGAGCCCTTGGCGGGGGGTTGAACACCGGGGAGCTGTTTTTT	CASRALGGGLNTGELFF
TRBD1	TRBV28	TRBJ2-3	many	TGTGCCAGCAGTTTACACGGGGACAGGGTAGTCACAGATACGCAGTATTTT	CASSLHGDRVVTDTQYF
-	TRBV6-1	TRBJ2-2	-	TGTGCCAGCAAAGGCGAAAGGGTTTTAGGGGAGCTGTTTTTT	CASKGERVLGELFF
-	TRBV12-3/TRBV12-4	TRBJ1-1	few	TGTGCCAGCAGTCCCTCTACAGGTACTGAAGCTTTCTTT	CASSPSTGTEAFF